The subject of this entry is one T cell receptor (beta chain). V was cut by 8 bases and J by 6 bases, with 5 bases left in between. The CDR3 runs to 10 residues. CDR1 SGHTA and CDR2 FQGNSA come from the germline V gene. The sample belongs to a study of CD4 and CD8 cells across lung adenocarcinoma regions. TCRdb independently ran MiXCR on the PCR reads; one entry per CDR3 protein. The data hold 7,500 to 8,000 distinct CDR3 sequences, with more than 55% observed a single time. Donors had localized lung adenocarcinoma, a non-small cell lung cancer. The TCR was taken from a female donor with lung adenocarcinoma. The CD4 and CD8 labels of this study may be unreliable. The chain carries TRBV7-2 and TRBJ2-1; D gene unclear. Sequencing was carried out using CD4+ T cells from the center of a lung tumor. The CDR3 loop reads CASGGNEQFF. In DNA form, the CDR3 reads TGTGCCAGCGGTGGCAATGAGCAGTTCTTC.